What follows is one T cell receptor beta chain and its context. As yet, its antigen is unknown. One entry per CDR3 protein results from TCRdb running MiXCR on the RT-PCR reads. The data contain just under 250,000 distinct CDR3 sequences, 12% of them singletons. The data derive from a study of response to subunit inactivated influenza vaccine. Study-wide results and caveats: It was suggested by the authors that few new T cells are recruited by each seasonal influenza vaccination.

V lost 0 bases and J lost 1, with 9 bases in between. Germline lookup yields CDR1 SEHNR and CDR2 FQNEAQ (reference sequence). The CDR3 extends over 16 amino acids. This receptor was identified in a man aged 50 or older who received an inactivated influenza vaccine. The sequenced sample was non-naive T cells sorted from PBMCs, obtained less than 15 days before vaccination. This chain links TRBV7-9 with TRBJ2-2; D is ambiguous. CDR3 sequence: CASSLAVGQNTGELFF. As DNA, the CDR3 is TGTGCCAGCAGCTTAGCGGTCGGTCAGAACACCGGGGAGCTGTTTTTT. Together with reference TRBV7-9 and TRBJ2-2, the CDR3 gives the full variable domain: DTGVSQNPRHKITKRGQNVTFRCDPISEHNRLYWYRQTLGQGPEFLTYFQNEAQLEKSRLLSDRFSAERPKGSFSTLEIQRTEQGDSAMYLCASSLAVGQNTGELFFGEGSRLTVL.